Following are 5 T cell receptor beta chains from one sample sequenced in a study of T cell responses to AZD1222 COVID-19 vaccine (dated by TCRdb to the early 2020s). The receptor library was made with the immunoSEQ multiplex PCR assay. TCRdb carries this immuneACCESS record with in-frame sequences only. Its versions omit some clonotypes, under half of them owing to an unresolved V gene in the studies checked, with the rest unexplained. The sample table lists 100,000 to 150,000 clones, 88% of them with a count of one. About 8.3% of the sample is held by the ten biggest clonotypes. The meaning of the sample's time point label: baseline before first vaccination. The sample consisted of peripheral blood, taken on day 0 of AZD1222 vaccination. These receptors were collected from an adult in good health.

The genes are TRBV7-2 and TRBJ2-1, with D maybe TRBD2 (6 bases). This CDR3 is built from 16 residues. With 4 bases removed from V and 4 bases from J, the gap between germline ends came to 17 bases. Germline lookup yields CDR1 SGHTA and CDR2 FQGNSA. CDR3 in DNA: TGTGCCAGCAGCTCATTGGGCGGGGTCACTTACAATGAGCAGTTCTTC. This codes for CASSSLGGVTYNEQFF.

This CDR3 is CASSPSGLAGEPIFWNEQFF. The CDR3 DNA is TGTGCCAGCAGCCCATCCGGACTAGCGGGAGAGCCGATTTTCTGGAATGAGCAGTTCTTC. The chain has TRBV9 and TRBJ2-1; 13 nucleotides match TRBD2. The V segment lost 4 bases and the J segment 7 bases; nucleotides outside the gene matches: 20. The germline gives CDR1 SGDLS, CDR2 YYNGEE. CDR3 length: 20 residues.

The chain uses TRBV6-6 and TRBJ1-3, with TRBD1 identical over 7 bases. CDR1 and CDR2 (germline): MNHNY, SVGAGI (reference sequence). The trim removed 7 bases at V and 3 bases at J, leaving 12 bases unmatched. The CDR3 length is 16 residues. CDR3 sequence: CASTDKQGRFGNTIYF. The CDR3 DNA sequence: TGTGCCAGCACCGATAAACAGGGGAGGTTTGGAAACACCATATATTTT.

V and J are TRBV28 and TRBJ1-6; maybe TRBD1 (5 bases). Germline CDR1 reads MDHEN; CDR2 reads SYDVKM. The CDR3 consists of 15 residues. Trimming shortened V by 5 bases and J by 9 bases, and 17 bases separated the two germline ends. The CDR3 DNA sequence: TGTGCCAGCAGTCCGTTTTTGGGGGAAGGTTCACCCCTCCACTTT. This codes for CASSPFLGEGSPLHF.

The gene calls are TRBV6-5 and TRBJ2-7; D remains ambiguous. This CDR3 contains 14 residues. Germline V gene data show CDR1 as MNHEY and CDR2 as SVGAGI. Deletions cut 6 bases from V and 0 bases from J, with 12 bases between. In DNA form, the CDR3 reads TGTGCCAGCAGAAGGGCCTACTCCTCCTACGAGCAGTACTTC. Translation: CASRRAYSSYEQYF.